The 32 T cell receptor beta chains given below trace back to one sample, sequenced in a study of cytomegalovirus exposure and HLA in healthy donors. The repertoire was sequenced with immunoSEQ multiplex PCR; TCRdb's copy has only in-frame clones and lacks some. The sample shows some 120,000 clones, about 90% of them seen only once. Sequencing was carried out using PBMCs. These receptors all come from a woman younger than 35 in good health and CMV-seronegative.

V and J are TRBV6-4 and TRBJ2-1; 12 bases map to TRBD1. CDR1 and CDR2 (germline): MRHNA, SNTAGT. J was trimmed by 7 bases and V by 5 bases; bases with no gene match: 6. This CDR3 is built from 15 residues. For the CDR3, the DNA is TGTGCCAGCAGTATGGGACAGGGGGCGCAGAATGAGCAGTTCTTC. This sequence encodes CASSMGQGAQNEQFF.

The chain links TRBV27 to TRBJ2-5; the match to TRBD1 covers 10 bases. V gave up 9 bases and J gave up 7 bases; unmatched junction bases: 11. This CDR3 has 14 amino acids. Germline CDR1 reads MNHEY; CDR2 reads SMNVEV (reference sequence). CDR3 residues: CASSRQGAVGTQYF. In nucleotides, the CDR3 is TGTGCCAGTTCCAGACAGGGGGCTGTGGGGACCCAGTACTTC.

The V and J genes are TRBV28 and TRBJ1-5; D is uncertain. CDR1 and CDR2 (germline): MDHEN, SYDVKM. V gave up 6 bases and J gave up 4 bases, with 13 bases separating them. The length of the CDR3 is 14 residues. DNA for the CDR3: TGTGCCAGCAGCTTACAGAGACTAAATCAGCCCCAGCATTTT. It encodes CASSLQRLNQPQHF.

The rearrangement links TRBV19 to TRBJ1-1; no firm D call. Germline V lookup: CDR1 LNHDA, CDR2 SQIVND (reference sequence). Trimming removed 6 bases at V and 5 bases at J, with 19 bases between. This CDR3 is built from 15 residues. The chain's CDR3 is CASSLLGGRDTEAFF. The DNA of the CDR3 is TGTGCCAGTAGCCTCCTTGGAGGGAGGGATACTGAAGCTTTCTTT.

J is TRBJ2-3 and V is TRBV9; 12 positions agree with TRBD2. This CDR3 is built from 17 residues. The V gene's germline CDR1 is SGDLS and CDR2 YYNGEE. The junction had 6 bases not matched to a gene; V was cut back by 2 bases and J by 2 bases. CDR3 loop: CASSVPLAGGITDTQYF. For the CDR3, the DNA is TGTGCCAGCAGCGTGCCCCTAGCGGGGGGGATCACAGATACGCAGTATTTT. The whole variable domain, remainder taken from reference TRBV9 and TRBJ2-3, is DSGVTQTPKHLITATGQRVTLRCSPRSGDLSVYWYQQSLDQGLQFLIQYYNGEERAKGNILERFSAQQFPDLHSELNLSSLELGDSALYFCASSVPLAGGITDTQYFGPGTRLTVL.

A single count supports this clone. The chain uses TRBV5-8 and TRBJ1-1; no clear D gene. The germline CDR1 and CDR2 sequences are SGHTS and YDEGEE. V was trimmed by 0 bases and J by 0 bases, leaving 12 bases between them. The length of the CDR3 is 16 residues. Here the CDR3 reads CASSLAVVTVNTEAFF. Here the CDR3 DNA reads TGTGCCAGCAGCTTGGCGGTGGTCACAGTGAACACTGAAGCTTTCTTT.

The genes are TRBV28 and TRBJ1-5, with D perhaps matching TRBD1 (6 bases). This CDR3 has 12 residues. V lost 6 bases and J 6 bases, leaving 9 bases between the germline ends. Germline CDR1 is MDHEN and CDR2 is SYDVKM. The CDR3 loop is CASSTTGQPQHF. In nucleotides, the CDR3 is TGTGCCAGCAGCACGACAGGTCAGCCCCAGCATTTT.

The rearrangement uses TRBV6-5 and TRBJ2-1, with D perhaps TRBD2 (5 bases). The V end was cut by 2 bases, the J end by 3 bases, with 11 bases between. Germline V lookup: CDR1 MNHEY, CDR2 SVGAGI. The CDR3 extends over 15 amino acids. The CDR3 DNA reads TGTGCCAGCAGTTACGAGGGTGGGGACTACAATGAGCAGTTCTTC. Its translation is CASSYEGGDYNEQFF.

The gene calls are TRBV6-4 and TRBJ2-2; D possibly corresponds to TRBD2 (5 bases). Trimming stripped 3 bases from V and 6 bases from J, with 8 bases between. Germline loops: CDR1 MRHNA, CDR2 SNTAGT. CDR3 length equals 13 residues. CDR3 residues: CASSDSAAGELFF. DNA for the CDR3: TGTGCCAGCAGTGATAGCGCGGCCGGGGAGCTGTTTTTT.

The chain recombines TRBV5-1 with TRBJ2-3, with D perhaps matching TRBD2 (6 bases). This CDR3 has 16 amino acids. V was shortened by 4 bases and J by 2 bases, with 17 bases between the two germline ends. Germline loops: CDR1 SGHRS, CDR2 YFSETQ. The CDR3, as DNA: TGCGCCAGCAGCCTCCTCTTAGCGGATAACACAGATACGCAGTATTTT. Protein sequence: CASSLLLADNTDTQYF.

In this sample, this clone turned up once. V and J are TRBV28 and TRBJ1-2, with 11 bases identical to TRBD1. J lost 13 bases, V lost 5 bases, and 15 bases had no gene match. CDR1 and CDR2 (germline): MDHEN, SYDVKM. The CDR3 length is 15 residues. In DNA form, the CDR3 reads TGTGCCAGCAGTCTCAGGACAGGGGGCGCGGGTGGAGGCACCTTC. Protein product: CASSLRTGGAGGGTF.

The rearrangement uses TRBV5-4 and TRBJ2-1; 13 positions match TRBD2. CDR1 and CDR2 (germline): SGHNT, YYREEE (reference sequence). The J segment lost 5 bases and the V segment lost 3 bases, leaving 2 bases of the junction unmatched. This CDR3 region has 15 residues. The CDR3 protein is CASSSGLAGNNEQFF. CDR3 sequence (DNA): TGTGCCAGCAGCTCGGGACTAGCGGGGAACAATGAGCAGTTCTTC.

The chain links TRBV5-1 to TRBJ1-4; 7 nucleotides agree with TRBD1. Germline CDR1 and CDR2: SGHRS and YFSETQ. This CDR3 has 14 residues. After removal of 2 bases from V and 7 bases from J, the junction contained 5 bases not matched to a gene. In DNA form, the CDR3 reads TGCGCCAGCAGCTTTGTGGGACAGCCTGAAAAACTGTTTTTT. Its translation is CASSFVGQPEKLFF.

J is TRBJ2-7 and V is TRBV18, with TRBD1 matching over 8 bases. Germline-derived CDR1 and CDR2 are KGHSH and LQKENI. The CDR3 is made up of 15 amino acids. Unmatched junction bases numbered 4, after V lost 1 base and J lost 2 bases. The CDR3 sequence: CASSPRGQGAYEQYF. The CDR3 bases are TGTGCCAGCTCACCACGCGGACAGGGAGCCTACGAGCAGTACTTC.

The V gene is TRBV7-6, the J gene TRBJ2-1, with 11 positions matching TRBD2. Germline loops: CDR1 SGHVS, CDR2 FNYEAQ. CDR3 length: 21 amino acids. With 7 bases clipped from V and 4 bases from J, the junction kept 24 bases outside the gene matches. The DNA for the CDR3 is TGTGCCAGCACCCCACTAGCGGGGGTCATATCATTTGGGGGAATATACAATGAGCAGTTCTTC. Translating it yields CASTPLAGVISFGGIYNEQFF.

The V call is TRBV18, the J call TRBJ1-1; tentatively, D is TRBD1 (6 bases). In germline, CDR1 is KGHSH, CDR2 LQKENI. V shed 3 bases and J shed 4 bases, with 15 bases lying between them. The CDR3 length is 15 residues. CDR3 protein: CASSPSTGWGTEAFF. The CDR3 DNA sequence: TGTGCCAGCTCACCGTCGACAGGTTGGGGCACTGAAGCTTTCTTT.

The DNA of the CDR3 is TGTGCCAGCAGCCTGAGACTGAGCTCTGGAAACACCATATATTTT. Its protein is CASSLRLSSGNTIYF. V and J are TRBV6-1 and TRBJ1-3; unclear D gene. CDR1 is MNHNS, CDR2 SASEGT, per germline. The length of the CDR3 is 15 residues. Deletions cut 6 bases from V and 0 bases from J, with 12 bases between.

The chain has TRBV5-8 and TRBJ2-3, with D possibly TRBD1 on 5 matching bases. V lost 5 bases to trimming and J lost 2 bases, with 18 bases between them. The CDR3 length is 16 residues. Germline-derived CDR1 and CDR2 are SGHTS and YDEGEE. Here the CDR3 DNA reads TGTGCCAGCAGTCTGAGGAAGGGCAGGGACACAGATACGCAGTATTTT. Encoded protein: CASSLRKGRDTDTQYF.

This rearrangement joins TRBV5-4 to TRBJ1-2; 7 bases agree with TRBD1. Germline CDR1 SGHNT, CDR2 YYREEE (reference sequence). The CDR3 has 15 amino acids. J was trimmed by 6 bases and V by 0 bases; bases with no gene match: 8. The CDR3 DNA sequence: TGTGCCAGCAGCTTGGACAGGGGAGGAGTAGATGGCTACACCTTC. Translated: CASSLDRGGVDGYTF.

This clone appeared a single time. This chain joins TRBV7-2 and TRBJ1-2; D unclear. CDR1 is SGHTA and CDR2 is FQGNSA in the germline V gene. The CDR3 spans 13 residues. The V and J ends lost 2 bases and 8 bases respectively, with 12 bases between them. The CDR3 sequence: CASSLSGLRGYTF. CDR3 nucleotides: TGTGCCAGCAGCTTATCCGGTCTTCGGGGCTACACCTTC. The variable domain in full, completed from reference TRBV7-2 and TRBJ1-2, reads GAGVSQSPSNKVTEKGKDVELRCDPISGHTALYWYRQSLGQGLEFLIYFQGNSAPDKSGLPSDRFSAERTGGSVSTLTIQRTQQEDSAVYLCASSLSGLRGYTFGSGTRLTVV.

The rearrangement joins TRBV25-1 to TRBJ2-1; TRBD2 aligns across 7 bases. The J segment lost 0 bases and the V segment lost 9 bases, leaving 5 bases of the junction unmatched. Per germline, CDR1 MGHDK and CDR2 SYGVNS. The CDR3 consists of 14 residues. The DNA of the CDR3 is TGTGCCAGTAACGGACTAGGCTCCTACAATGAGCAGTTCTTC. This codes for CASNGLGSYNEQFF.

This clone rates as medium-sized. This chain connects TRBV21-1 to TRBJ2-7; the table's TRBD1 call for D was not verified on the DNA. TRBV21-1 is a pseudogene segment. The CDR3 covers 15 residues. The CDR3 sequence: CASSKGGQGSYEQYF. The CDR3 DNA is TGTGCCAGCAGCAAAGGGGGACAGGGCTCCTACGAGCAGTACTTC.

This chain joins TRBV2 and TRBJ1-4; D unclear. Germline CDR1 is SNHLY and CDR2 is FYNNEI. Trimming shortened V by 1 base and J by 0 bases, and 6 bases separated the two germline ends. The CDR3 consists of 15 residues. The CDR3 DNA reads TGTGCCAGCAGTGAAGGGGGAGCAACTAATGAAAAACTGTTTTTT. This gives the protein CASSEGGATNEKLFF.

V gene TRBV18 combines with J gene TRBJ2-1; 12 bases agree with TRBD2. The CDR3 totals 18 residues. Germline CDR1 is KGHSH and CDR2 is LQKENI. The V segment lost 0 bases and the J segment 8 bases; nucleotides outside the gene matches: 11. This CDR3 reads CASSPPGLAGGPRDEQFF. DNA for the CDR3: TGTGCCAGCTCACCACCCGGGCTAGCGGGAGGGCCTCGTGATGAGCAGTTCTTC.

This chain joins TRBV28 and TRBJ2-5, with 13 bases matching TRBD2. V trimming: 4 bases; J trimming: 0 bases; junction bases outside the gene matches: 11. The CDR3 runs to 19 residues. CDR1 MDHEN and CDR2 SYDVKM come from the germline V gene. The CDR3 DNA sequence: TGTGCCAGCAGTTCTCTTGGGACTAGCGGGGAACACCACCAAGAGACCCAGTACTTC. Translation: CASSSLGTSGEHHQETQYF.

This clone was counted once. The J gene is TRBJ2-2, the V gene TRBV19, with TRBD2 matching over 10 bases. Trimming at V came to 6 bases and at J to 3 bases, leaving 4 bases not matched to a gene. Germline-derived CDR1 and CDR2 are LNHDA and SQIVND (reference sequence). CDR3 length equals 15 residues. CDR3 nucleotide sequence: TGTGCCAGTAGCGGGACTAGCGTCTACACCGGGGAGCTGTTTTTT. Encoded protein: CASSGTSVYTGELFF.

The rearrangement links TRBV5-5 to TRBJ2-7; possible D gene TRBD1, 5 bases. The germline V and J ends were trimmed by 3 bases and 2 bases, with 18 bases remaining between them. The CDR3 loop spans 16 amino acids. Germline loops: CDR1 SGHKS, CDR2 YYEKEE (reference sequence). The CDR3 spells CASSSPQAISTYEQYF. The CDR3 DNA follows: TGTGCCAGCAGCTCCCCACAGGCAATATCAACCTACGAGCAGTACTTC.

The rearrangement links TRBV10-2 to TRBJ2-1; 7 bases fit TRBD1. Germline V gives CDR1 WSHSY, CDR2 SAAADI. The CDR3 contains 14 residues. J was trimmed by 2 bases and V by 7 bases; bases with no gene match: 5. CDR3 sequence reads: CASNGDSTYNEQFF. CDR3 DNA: TGCGCCAGCAATGGGGACAGTACCTACAATGAGCAGTTCTTC.

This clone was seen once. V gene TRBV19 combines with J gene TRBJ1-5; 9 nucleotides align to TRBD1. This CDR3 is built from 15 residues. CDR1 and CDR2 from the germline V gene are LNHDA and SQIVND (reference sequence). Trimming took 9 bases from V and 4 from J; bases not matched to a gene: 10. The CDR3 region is CASKNRDRDNQPQHF. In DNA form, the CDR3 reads TGTGCCAGCAAAAACCGGGACAGGGATAATCAGCCCCAGCATTTT.

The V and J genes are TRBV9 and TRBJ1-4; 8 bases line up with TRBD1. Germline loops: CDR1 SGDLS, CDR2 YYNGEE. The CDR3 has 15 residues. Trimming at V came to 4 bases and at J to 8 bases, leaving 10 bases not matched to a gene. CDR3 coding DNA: TGTGCCAGCAGCCCCAGGGGGCGCAGGGGGGAAAAACTGTTTTTT. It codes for CASSPRGRRGEKLFF.

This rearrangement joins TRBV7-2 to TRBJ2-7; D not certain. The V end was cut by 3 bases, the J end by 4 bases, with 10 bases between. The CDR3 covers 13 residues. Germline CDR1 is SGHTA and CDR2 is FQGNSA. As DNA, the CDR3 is TGTGCCAGCAGCTTTAGTCTCTGGTACGAGCAGTACTTC. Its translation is CASSFSLWYEQYF. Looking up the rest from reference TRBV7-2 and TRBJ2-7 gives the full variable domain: GAGVSQSPSNKVTEKGKDVELRCDPISGHTALYWYRQSLGQGLEFLIYFQGNSAPDKSGLPSDRFSAERTGGSVSTLTIQRTQQEDSAVYLCASSFSLWYEQYFGPGTRLTVT.

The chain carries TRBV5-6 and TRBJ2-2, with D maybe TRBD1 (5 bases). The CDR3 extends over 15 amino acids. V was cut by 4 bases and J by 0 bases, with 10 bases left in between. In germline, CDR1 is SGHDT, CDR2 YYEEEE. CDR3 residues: CASSVTGPNTGELFF. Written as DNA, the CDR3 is TGTGCCAGCAGCGTAACAGGACCGAACACCGGGGAGCTGTTTTTT. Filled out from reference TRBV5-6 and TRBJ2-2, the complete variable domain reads DAGVTQSPTHLIKTRGQQVTLRCSPKSGHDTVSWYQQALGQGPQFIFQYYEEEERQRGNFPDRFSGHQFPNYSSELNVNALLLGDSALYLCASSVTGPNTGELFFGEGSRLTVL.